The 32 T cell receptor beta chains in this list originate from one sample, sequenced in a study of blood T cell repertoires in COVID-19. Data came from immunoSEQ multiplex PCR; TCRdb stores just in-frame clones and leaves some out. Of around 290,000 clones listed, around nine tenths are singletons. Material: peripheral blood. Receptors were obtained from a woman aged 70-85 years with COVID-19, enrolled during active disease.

The CDR3: CASRGTVNYGYTF. The DNA of the CDR3 is TGTGCCAGCAGAGGGACAGTCAACTATGGCTACACCTTC. The rearrangement links TRBV6-5 to TRBJ1-2, with 7 positions matching TRBD1. Germline CDR1 reads MNHEY; CDR2 reads SVGAGI. The CDR3 covers 13 residues. V lost 6 bases and J lost 2; bases outside the gene matches: 3.

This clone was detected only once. CDR3 sequence (DNA): TGTGCCAGCAGACCGGACAGGGGAGAAGGAAACACCATATATTTT. Translating gives CASRPDRGEGNTIYF. V usage is TRBV4-2 and J usage is TRBJ1-3; 9 bases match TRBD1. The germline V gene encodes CDR1 LGHNA and CDR2 YNFKEQ. This CDR3 is 15 amino acids long. V shed 6 bases and J 4 bases; nucleotides not matched to a gene: 7.

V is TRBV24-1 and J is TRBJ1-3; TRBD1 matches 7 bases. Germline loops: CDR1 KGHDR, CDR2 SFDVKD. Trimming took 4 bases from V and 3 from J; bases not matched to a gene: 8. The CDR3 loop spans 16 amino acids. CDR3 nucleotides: TGTGCCACCAGTGAGACAGGGAGTCCGAGTGGAAACACCATATATTTT. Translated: CATSETGSPSGNTIYF.

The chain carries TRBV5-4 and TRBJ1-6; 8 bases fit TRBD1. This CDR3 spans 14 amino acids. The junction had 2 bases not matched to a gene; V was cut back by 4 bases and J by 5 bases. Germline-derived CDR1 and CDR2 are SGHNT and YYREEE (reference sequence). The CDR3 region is CASSQTGDNSPLHF. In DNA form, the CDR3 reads TGTGCCAGCAGCCAGACAGGGGATAATTCACCCCTCCACTTT.

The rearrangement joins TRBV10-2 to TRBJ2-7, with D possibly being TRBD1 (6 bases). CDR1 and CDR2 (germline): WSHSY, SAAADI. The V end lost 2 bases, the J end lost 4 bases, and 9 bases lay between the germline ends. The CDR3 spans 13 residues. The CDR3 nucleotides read TGCGCCAGCAGTGAGAACAGGGTATACGAGCAGTACTTC. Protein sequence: CASSENRVYEQYF.

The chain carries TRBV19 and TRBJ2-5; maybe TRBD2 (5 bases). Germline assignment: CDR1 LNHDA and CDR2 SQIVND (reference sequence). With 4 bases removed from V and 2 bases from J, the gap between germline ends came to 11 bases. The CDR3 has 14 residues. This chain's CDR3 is CASSTPGLQETQYF. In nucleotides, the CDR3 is TGTGCCAGTAGTACTCCCGGACTTCAAGAGACCCAGTACTTC.

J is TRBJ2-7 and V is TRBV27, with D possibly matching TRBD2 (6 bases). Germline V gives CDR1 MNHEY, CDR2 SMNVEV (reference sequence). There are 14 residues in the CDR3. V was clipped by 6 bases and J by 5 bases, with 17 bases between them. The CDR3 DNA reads TGTGCCAGCAGGCTTTCGGTAGGAGGGAACGAGCAGTACTTC. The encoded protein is CASRLSVGGNEQYF.

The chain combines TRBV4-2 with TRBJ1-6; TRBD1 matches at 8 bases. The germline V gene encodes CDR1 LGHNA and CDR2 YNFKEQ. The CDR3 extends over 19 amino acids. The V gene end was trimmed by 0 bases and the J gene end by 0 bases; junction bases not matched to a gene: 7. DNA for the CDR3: TGTGCCAGCAGCCAAGATCCAGGGGGCCCAAGCTCCTATAATTCACCCCTCCACTTT. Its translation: CASSQDPGGPSSYNSPLHF.

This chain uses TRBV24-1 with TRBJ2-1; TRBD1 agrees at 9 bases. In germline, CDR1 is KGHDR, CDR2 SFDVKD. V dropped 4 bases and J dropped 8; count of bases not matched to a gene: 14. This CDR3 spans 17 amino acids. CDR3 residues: CATSDPATGTGLHEQFF. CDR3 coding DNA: TGTGCCACCAGTGACCCTGCTACCGGGACAGGGTTGCATGAGCAGTTCTTC.

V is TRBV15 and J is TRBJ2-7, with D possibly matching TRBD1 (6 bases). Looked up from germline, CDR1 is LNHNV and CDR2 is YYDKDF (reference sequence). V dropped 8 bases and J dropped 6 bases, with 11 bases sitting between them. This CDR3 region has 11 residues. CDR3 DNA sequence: TGTGCCACCTCAGGGGCACCCGAGCAGTACTTC. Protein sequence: CATSGAPEQYF.

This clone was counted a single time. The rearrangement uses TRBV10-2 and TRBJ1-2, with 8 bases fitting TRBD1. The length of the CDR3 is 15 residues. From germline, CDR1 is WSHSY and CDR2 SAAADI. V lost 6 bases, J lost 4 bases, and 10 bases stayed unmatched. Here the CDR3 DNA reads TGCGCCAGCAGCCCCCGACAGGGGTTTGGCTATGGCTACACCTTC. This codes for CASSPRQGFGYGYTF.

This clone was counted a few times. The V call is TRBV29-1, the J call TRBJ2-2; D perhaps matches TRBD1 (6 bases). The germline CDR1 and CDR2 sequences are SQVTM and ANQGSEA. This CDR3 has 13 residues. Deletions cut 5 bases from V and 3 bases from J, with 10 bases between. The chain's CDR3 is CSVSGQYTGELFF. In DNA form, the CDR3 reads TGCAGCGTTTCCGGACAGTACACCGGGGAGCTGTTTTTT.

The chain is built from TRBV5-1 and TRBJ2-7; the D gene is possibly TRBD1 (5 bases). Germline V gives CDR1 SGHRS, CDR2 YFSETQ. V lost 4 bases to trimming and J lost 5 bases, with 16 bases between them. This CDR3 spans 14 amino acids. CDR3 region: CASSPDIPGDEQYF. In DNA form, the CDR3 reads TGCGCCAGCAGCCCGGACATACCCGGCGACGAGCAGTACTTC. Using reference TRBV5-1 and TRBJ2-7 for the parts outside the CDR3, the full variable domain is KAGVTQTPRYLIKTRGQQVTLSCSPISGHRSVSWYQQTPGQGLQFLFEYFSETQRNKGNFPGRFSGRQFSNSRSEMNVSTLELGDSALYLCASSPDIPGDEQYFGPGTRLTVT.

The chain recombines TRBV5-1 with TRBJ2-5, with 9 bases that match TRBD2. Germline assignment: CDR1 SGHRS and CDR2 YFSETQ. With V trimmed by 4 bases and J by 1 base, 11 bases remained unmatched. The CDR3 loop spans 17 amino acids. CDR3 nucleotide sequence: TGCGCCAGCAGCCCTGATTGGCGCGGGGGGGCCCAAGAGACCCAGTACTTC. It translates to CASSPDWRGGAQETQYF.

As DNA, the CDR3 is TGCGCCAGCAGCTTGGTGGCGGCCTCGAACTATGGCTACACCTTC. Amino acid sequence: CASSLVAASNYGYTF. The chain uses TRBV5-1 and TRBJ1-2; no firm D call. Germline V gives CDR1 SGHRS, CDR2 YFSETQ. V gave up 0 bases and J gave up 2 bases, with 11 bases separating them. The CDR3 loop spans 15 amino acids.

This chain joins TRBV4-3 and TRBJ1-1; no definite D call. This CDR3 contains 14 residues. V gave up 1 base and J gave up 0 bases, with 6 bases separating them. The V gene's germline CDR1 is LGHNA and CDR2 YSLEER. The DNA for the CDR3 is TGCGCCAGCAGCCAAGGGGCCCTGAACACTGAAGCTTTCTTT. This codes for CASSQGALNTEAFF.

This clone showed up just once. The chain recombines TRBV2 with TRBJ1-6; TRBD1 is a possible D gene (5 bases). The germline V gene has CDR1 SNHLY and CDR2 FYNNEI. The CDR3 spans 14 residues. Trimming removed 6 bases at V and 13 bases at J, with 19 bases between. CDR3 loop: CASSGGTEASPLHF. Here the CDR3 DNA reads TGTGCCAGCAGCGGAGGGACTGAGGCCTCGCCCCTCCACTTT.

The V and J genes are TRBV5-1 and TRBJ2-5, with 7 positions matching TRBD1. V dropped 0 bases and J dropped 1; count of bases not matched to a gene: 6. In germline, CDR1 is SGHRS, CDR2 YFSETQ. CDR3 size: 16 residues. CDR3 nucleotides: TGCGCCAGCAGCTTGGACCCGACAGGGTTCCAAGAGACCCAGTACTTC. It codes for CASSLDPTGFQETQYF.

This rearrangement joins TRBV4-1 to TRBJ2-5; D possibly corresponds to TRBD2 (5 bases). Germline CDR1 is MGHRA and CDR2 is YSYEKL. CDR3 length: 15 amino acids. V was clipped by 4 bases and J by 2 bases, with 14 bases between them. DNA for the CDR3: TGCGCCAGCAGCCCCCTAGGACTGGGGCAAGAGACCCAGTACTTC. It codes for CASSPLGLGQETQYF.

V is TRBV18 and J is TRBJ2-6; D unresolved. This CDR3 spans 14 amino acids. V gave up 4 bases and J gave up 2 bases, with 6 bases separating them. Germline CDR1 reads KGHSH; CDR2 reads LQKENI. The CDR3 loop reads CASSLIAGANVLTF. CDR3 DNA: TGTGCCAGCTCACTTATTGCTGGGGCCAACGTCCTGACTTTC.

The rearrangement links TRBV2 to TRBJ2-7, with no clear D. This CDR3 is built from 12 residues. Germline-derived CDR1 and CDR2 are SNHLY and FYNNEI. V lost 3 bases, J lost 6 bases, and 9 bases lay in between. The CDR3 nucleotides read TGTGCCAGCAGTGAGTATCCGGGCGAGCAGTACTTC. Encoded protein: CASSEYPGEQYF.

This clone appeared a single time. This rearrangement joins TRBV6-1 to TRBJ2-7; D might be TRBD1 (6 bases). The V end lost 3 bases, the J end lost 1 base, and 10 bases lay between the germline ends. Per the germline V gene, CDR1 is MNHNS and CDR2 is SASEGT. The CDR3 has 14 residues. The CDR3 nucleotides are TGTGCCAGCAGTGACAGGGGTAGTTCCTACGAGCAGTACTTC. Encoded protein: CASSDRGSSYEQYF.

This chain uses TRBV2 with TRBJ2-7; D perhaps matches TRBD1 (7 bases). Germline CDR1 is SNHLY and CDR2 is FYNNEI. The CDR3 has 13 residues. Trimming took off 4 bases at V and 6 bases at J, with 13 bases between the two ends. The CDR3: CASSVYRGGEQYF. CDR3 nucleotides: TGTGCCAGCAGTGTCTACAGGGGAGGCGAGCAGTACTTC. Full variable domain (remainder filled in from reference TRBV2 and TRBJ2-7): EPEVTQTPSHQVTQMGQEVILRCVPISNHLYFYWYRQILGQKVEFLVSFYNNEISEKSEIFDDQFSVERPDGSNFTLKIRSTKLEDSAMYFCASSVYRGGEQYFGPGTRLTVT.

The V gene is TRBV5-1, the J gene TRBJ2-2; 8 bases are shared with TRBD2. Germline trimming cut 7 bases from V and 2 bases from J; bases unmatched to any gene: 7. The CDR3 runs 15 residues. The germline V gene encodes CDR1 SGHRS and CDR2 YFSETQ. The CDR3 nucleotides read TGCGCCAGCTCTACCGGGGGGGTTAACACCGGGGAGCTGTTTTTT. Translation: CASSTGGVNTGELFF.

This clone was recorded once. Written as DNA, the CDR3 is TGTGCCAGCAGTGGACAGGGGGCGAGACAGCCCCAGCATTTT. This gives the protein CASSGQGARQPQHF. The chain is built from TRBV2 and TRBJ1-5, with 10 bases identical to TRBD1. CDR1 and CDR2 (germline): SNHLY, FYNNEI. V trimming: 4 bases; J trimming: 7 bases; junction bases outside the gene matches: 4. This CDR3 contains 14 residues.

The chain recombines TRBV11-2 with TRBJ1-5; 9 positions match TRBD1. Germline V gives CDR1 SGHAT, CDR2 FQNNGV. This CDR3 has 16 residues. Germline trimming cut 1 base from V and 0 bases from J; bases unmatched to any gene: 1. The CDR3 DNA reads TGTGCCAGCAGCTTAGGGGGACAGGGTAGCAATCAGCCCCAGCATTTT. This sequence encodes CASSLGGQGSNQPQHF. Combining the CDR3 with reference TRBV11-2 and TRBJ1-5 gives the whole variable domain EAGVAQSPRYKIIEKRQSVAFWCNPISGHATLYWYQQILGQGPKLLIQFQNNGVVDDSQLPKDRFSAERLKGVDSTLKIQPAKLEDSAVYLCASSLGGQGSNQPQHFGDGTRLSIL.

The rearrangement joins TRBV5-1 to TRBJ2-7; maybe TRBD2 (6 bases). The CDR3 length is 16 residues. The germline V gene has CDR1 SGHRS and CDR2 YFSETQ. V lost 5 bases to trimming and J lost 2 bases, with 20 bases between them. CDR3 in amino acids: CASSLRELGSTYEQYF. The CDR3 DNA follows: TGCGCCAGCAGTTTACGTGAACTCGGGAGTACCTACGAGCAGTACTTC. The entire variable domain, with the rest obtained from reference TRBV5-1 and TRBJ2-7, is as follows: KAGVTQTPRYLIKTRGQQVTLSCSPISGHRSVSWYQQTPGQGLQFLFEYFSETQRNKGNFPGRFSGRQFSNSRSEMNVSTLELGDSALYLCASSLRELGSTYEQYFGPGTRLTVT.

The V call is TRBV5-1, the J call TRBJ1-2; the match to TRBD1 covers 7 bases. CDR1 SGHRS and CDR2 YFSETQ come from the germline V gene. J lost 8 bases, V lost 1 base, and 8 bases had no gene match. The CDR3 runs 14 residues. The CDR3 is CASSLYGGGEGYTF. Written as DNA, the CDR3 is TGCGCCAGCAGCTTGTACGGAGGGGGCGAAGGCTACACCTTC.

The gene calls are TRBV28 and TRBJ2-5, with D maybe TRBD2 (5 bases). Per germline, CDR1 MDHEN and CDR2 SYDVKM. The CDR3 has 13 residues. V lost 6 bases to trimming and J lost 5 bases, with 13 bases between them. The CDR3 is CASSSGGGETQYF. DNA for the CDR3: TGTGCCAGCAGCTCCGGAGGTGGGGAGACCCAGTACTTC.

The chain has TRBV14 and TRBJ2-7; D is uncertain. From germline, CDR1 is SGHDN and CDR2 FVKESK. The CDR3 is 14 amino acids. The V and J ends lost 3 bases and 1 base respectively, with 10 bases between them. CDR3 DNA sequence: TGTGCCAGCAGCCAGTCCCGTTTATCCTACGAGCAGTACTTC. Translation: CASSQSRLSYEQYF. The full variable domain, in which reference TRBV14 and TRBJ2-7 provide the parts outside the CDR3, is EAGVTQFPSHSVIEKGQTVTLRCDPISGHDNLYWYRRVMGKEIKFLLHFVKESKQDESGMPNNRFLAERTGGTYSTLKVQPAELEDSGVYFCASSQSRLSYEQYFGPGTRLTVT.

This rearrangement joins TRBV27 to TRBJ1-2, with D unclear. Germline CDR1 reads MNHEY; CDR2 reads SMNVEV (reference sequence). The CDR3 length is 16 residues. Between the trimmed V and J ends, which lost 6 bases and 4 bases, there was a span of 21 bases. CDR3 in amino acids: CASSHIVVRVFYGYTF. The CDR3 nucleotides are TGTGCCAGCAGCCACATCGTGGTGAGGGTTTTCTATGGCTACACCTTC.

The CDR3 nucleotides are TGTGCCAGCAGTGATCGGACAGGTTCCTATGGCTACACCTTC. It specifies CASSDRTGSYGYTF. J is TRBJ1-2 and V is TRBV6-2 or TRBV6-3; 7 nucleotides agree with TRBD1. V lost 5 bases, J lost 4 bases, and 7 bases stayed unmatched. The germline gives CDR1 MNHEY, CDR2 SVGEGT. CDR3 length: 14 residues.